This T cell receptor beta chain was documented in a study of T cell responses to AZD1222 COVID-19 vaccine. General study results and limits: A reported finding is that nearly half of spike-specific TCRs target unmutated variant regions. Samples come after the peak T cell response, not at day 14.

In regard to this clone: Its specificity is not known.

CDR3 length: 16 amino acids. With V trimmed by 5 bases and J by 5 bases, 9 bases remained unmatched. Germline loops: CDR1 LNHDA, CDR2 SQIVND (reference sequence). Sequencing used immunoSEQ multiplex PCR; TCRdb keeps in-frame clones, though not all of them. The sample holds about 140,000 clones, roughly 92% seen once. The sample here was peripheral blood, taken 28 days after the second AZD1222 dose. V is TRBV19 and J is TRBJ2-3; 11 nucleotides match TRBD2. The TCR originated in an adult who received the AZD1222 COVID-19 vaccine. The chain's CDR3 is CASSAASGRIGDTQYF. The CDR3 nucleotides are TGTGCCAGTAGTGCCGCTAGCGGGAGGATCGGAGATACGCAGTATTTT.